Presented here are 18 T cell receptor beta chains from one specimen sequenced in a study of identical twins. TCRdb reprocessed the 5' RACE reads with MiXCR, giving one entry per CDR3 protein. The profile shows a few hundred thousand distinct CDR3 sequences, under 8.5% of them singletons. These sequences were also reported in another study, on T cells expressing NK-cell markers.

Material for sequencing was CD8+ T cells sorted from blood. The receptors were gathered from a woman between 18 and 29 years old in good health.

This clonotype was observed at least ten times. V and J are TRBV4-2 and TRBJ2-7; 7 nucleotides agree with TRBD1. Trimming took 1 base from V and 2 from J; bases not matched to a gene: 5. Germline assignment: CDR1 LGHNA and CDR2 YNFKEQ. The CDR3 spans 15 residues. The CDR3 nucleotides are TGTGCCAGCAGCCAAGGGAGACAGGGAGCCTACGAGCAGTACTTC. Its protein is CASSQGRQGAYEQYF.

V gene TRBV12-3 or TRBV12-4 combines with J gene TRBJ1-1; a possible D gene is TRBD1 (5 bases). This CDR3 has 12 residues. The V gene lost 5 bases and the J gene lost 11 bases, with 15 bases spanning the gap. CDR3 DNA: TGTGCCAGCAGTGCTTCGGGGCCCGAGGCTTTCTTT. This gives the protein CASSASGPEAFF.

This clonotype occurred many times. The chain is built from TRBV11-2 and TRBJ2-5; D possibly matches TRBD1 or TRBD2 (5 bases each). This CDR3 is 12 amino acids long. The V gene's germline CDR1 is SGHAT and CDR2 FQNNGV. V lost 3 bases to trimming and J lost 5 bases, with 7 bases between them. Here the CDR3 reads CASSFEGETQYF. The CDR3 nucleotides read TGTGCCAGCAGCTTTGAGGGGGAGACCCAGTACTTC.

The chain employs TRBV7-9 and TRBJ2-1; TRBD2 matches at 10 bases. The germline gives CDR1 SEHNR, CDR2 FQNEAQ (reference sequence). This CDR3 comprises 15 residues. The junction had 1 base not matched to a gene; V was cut back by 2 bases and J by 3 bases. CDR3 residues: CASSLTSGNYNEQFF. CDR3 DNA sequence: TGTGCCAGCAGCTTAACTAGCGGGAACTACAATGAGCAGTTCTTC.

Ten or more counts support this clonotype. The chain links TRBV6-1 to TRBJ2-5, with 10 bases lining up with TRBD1. CDR1 is MNHNS and CDR2 is SASEGT in the germline V gene. The CDR3 sequence is 14 residues long. Losses at the gene ends were 6 bases for V and 4 bases for J; bases not matched to a gene: 5. CDR3 coding DNA: TGTGCCAGCAGCGCGACAGGGGGCAGAGAGACCCAGTACTTC. It encodes CASSATGGRETQYF.

In this sample, this clonotype turned up many times. The CDR3 DNA is TGTGCCAGCAGGGCCCCTTCGAGGGCAGCTAACTATGGCTACACCTTC. Translated: CASRAPSRAANYGYTF. The chain links TRBV12-3 or TRBV12-4 to TRBJ1-2; no firm D call. Trimming cost V 6 bases and J 0 bases, with 17 bases left between them. This CDR3 has 16 residues.

This clonotype was found many times. This chain uses TRBV7-9 with TRBJ2-2, with D possibly called TRBD1 or TRBD2 (5 bases each). V dropped 2 bases and J dropped 3 bases, with 10 bases sitting between them. The CDR3 extends over 15 amino acids. Looked up from germline, CDR1 is SEHNR and CDR2 is FQNEAQ (reference sequence). CDR3 coding DNA: TGTGCCAGCAGCTTAAGGGGAGCGGACACCGGGGAGCTGTTTTTT. Amino acids: CASSLRGADTGELFF.

V is TRBV6-1 and J is TRBJ2-7; perhaps TRBD1 as D (5 bases). The V gene lost 7 bases and the J gene lost 2 bases, with 9 bases spanning the gap. Germline assignment: CDR1 MNHNS and CDR2 SASEGT. CDR3 length: 12 amino acids. The CDR3 spells CASKGVAYEQYF. CDR3 sequence (DNA): TGTGCCAGCAAAGGGGTTGCCTACGAGCAGTACTTC.

The chain recombines TRBV6-1 with TRBJ2-7, with 9 bases matching TRBD1. The junction had 8 bases not matched to a gene; V was cut back by 5 bases and J by 3 bases. The germline CDR1 and CDR2 sequences are MNHNS and SASEGT. The CDR3 runs to 15 residues. The CDR3 region is CASSHYLGQGYEQYF. The CDR3, as DNA: TGTGCCAGCAGTCATTACCTGGGACAGGGCTACGAGCAGTACTTC.

This clonotype has only a few counts. The chain combines TRBV15 with TRBJ2-5; 7 nucleotides agree with TRBD1. Germline V gene lookup returns CDR1 LNHNV and CDR2 YYDKDF (reference sequence). V lost 2 bases to trimming and J lost 0 bases; unmatched junction nucleotides: 3. This CDR3 is built from 15 residues. This CDR3 reads CATSRRGLDQETQYF. The CDR3 DNA sequence: TGTGCCACCAGCAGAAGGGGGCTAGACCAAGAGACCCAGTACTTC.

The gene calls are TRBV7-9 and TRBJ2-4; TRBD1 aligns across 8 bases. Germline assignment: CDR1 SEHNR and CDR2 FQNEAQ (reference sequence). V was clipped by 1 base and J by 0 bases; unmatched bases: 5. CDR3 length: 17 amino acids. For the CDR3, the DNA is TGTGCCAGCAGCTTAGGGCCTCAGGGGGCAGCCAAAAACATTCAGTACTTC. The encoded protein is CASSLGPQGAAKNIQYF.

This clonotype was seen many times. V is TRBV9 and J is TRBJ2-7; tentative D call: TRBD2 (6 bases). This CDR3 comprises 15 residues. The V and J ends lost 3 bases and 0 bases respectively, with 13 bases between them. Germline loops: CDR1 SGDLS, CDR2 YYNGEE. DNA for the CDR3: TGTGCCAGCAGCGATCATGGGGGGAGCTCCTACGAGCAGTACTTC. Its protein product is CASSDHGGSSYEQYF. Combining the CDR3 with reference TRBV9 and TRBJ2-7 gives the whole variable domain DSGVTQTPKHLITATGQRVTLRCSPRSGDLSVYWYQQSLDQGLQFLIQYYNGEERAKGNILERFSAQQFPDLHSELNLSSLELGDSALYFCASSDHGGSSYEQYFGPGTRLTVT.

This clonotype was recorded at least ten times. V gene TRBV2 combines with J gene TRBJ2-1; D unresolved. CDR3 size: 12 residues. V shed 8 bases and J shed 10 bases, with 15 bases lying between them. Looked up from germline, CDR1 is SNHLY and CDR2 is FYNNEI. Here the CDR3 DNA reads TGTGCCAGCTCGGGTATCGCGAAAGAGCAGTTCTTC. Protein: CASSGIAKEQFF.

The chain carries TRBV7-9 and TRBJ2-7; possible D gene TRBD1, 6 bases. CDR1 is SEHNR, CDR2 FQNEAQ, per germline (reference sequence). The CDR3 is 15 residues long. Trimming pared 2 bases from V and 0 bases from J, leaving 11 bases between. In DNA form, the CDR3 reads TGTGCCAGCAGCTTACAGGACAGAGCCTCCTACGAGCAGTACTTC. Its protein product is CASSLQDRASYEQYF. Complete variable domain (other parts from reference TRBV7-9 and TRBJ2-7): DTGVSQNPRHKITKRGQNVTFRCDPISEHNRLYWYRQTLGQGPEFLTYFQNEAQLEKSRLLSDRFSAERPKGSFSTLEIQRTEQGDSAMYLCASSLQDRASYEQYFGPGTRLTVT.

This clonotype showed up many times. V gene TRBV12-3 or TRBV12-4 combines with J gene TRBJ1-5; no reliable D call. V lost 2 bases and J 3 bases, leaving 8 bases between the germline ends. CDR3 size: 14 residues. The CDR3 sequence is CASSLLGSNQPQHF. DNA of the CDR3: TGTGCCAGCAGTTTATTGGGGTCCAATCAGCCCCAGCATTTT.

This clonotype was recorded at least ten times. The chain has TRBV9 and TRBJ2-1; a possible D gene is TRBD2 (6 bases). Deletions cut 4 bases from V and 7 bases from J, with 18 bases between. The germline gives CDR1 SGDLS, CDR2 YYNGEE. This CDR3 contains 15 residues. CDR3 sequence (DNA): TGTGCCAGCAGCCCCGGGGGTTCCCTCTTGAATGAGCAGTTCTTC. Protein: CASSPGGSLLNEQFF. Based on the CDR3 plus reference TRBV9 and TRBJ2-1, the full variable domain is DSGVTQTPKHLITATGQRVTLRCSPRSGDLSVYWYQQSLDQGLQFLIQYYNGEERAKGNILERFSAQQFPDLHSELNLSSLELGDSALYFCASSPGGSLLNEQFFGPGTRLTVL.

CDR3 residues: CSASAGTGSSSYNEQFF. DNA of the CDR3: TGCAGTGCTAGCGCTGGGACAGGCTCTAGCTCCTACAATGAGCAGTTCTTC. The V call is TRBV20-1, the J call TRBJ2-1; the match to TRBD1 covers 8 bases. Trimming cost V 3 bases and J 0 bases; bases outside gene matches: 10. The CDR3 runs to 17 residues. In germline, CDR1 is DFQATT, CDR2 SNEGSKA (reference sequence).

This clonotype was counted a few times. The chain links TRBV25-1 to TRBJ2-3, with D unresolved. CDR3 length equals 13 residues. Germline assignment: CDR1 MGHDK and CDR2 SYGVNS. Trimming cost V 6 bases and J 0 bases, with 7 bases left between them. For the CDR3, the DNA is TGTGCCAGCAGACGGTTTAGCACAGATACGCAGTATTTT. The encoded protein is CASRRFSTDTQYF.